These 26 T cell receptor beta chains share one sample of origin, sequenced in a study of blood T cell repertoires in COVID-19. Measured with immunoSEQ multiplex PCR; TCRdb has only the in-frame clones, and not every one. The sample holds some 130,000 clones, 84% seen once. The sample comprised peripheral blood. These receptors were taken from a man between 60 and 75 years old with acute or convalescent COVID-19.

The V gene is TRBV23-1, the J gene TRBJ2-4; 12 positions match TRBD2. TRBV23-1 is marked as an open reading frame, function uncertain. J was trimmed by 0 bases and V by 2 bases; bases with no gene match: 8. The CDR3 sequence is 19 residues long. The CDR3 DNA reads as TGCGCCAGCAGTCAAAAGGTGACTAGCGGGGGCTTAGCCAAAAACATTCAGTACTTC. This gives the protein CASSQKVTSGGLAKNIQYF.

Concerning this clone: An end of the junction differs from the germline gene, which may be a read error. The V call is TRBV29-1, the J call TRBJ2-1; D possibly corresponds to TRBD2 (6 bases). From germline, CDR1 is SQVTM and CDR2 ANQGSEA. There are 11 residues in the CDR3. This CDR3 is CSAQSARDVIF. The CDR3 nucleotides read TGCAGCGCCCAAAGCGCGCGGGATGTGATCTTC.

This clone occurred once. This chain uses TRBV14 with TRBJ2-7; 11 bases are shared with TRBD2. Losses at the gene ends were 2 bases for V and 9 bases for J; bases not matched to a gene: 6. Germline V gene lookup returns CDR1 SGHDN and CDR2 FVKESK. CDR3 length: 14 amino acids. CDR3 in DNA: TGTGCCAGCAGCCAACTAGCGGGGGGATTTGGGCAGTACTTC. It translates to CASSQLAGGFGQYF.

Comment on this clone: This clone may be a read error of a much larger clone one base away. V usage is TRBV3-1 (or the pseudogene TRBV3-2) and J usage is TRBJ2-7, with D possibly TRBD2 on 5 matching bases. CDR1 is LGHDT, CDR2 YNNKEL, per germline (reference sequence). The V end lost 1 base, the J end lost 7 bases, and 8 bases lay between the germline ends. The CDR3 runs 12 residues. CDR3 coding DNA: TGTGCCAGCAGCCAAGTACGCGGGGAGCAGTACTTC. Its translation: CASSQVRGEQYF.

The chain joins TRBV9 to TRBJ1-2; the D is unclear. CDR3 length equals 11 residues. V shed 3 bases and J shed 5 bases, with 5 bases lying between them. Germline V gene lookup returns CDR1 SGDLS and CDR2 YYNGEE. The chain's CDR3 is CASSGAYGYTF. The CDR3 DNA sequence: TGTGCCAGCAGCGGGGCTTATGGCTACACCTTC.

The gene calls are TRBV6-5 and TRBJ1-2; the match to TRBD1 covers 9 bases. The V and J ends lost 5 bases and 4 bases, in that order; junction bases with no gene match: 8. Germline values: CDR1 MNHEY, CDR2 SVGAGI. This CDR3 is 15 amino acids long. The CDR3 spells CASSQTGGGTYGYTF. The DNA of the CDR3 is TGTGCCAGCAGTCAAACAGGGGGCGGTACCTATGGCTACACCTTC.

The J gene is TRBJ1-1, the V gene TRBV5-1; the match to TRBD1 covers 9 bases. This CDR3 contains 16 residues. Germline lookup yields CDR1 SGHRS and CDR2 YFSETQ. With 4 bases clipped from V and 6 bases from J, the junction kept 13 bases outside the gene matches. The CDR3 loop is CASSVQPGQGKAEAFF. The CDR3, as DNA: TGCGCCAGCAGCGTACAGCCGGGACAGGGAAAGGCTGAAGCTTTCTTT.

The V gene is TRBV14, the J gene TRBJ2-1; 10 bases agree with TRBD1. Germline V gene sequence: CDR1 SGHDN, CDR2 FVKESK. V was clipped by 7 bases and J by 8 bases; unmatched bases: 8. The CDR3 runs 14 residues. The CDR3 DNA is TGTGCCAGCAACAGACAGGGGGCGCAATATGAGCAGTTCTTC. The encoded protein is CASNRQGAQYEQFF.

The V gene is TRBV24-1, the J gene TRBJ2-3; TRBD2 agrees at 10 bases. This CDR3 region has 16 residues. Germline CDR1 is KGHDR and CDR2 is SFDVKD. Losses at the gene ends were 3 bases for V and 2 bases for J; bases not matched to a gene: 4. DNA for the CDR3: TGTGCCACCAGTGATCGGACTAGCGGATCCACAGATACGCAGTATTTT. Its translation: CATSDRTSGSTDTQYF.

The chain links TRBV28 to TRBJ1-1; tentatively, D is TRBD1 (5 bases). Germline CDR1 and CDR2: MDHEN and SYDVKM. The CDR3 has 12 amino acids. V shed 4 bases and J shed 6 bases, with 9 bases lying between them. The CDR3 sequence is CASSWGEAEAFF. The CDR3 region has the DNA TGTGCCAGCAGTTGGGGGGAAGCTGAAGCTTTCTTT.

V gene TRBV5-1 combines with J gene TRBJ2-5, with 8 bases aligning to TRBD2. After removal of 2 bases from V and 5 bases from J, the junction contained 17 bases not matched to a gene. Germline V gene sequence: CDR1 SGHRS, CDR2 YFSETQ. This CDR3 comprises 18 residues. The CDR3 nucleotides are TGCGCCAGCAGCTTTCGTCGAACTAGCGGCATTTCGGGGGAGACCCAGTACTTC. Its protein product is CASSFRRTSGISGETQYF.

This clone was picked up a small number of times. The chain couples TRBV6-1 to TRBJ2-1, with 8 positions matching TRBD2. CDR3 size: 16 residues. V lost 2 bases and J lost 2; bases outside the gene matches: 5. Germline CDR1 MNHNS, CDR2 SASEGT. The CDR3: CASSEPGLGAYNEQFF. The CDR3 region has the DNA TGTGCCAGCAGTGAACCGGGACTAGGAGCCTACAATGAGCAGTTCTTC.

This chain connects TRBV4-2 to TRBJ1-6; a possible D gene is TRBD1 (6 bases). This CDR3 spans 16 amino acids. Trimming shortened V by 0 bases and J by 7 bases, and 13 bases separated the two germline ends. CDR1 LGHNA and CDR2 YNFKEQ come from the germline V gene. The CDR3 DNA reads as TGTGCCAGCAGCCAAGATCAACAGGGCGTCAATTCACCCCTCCACTTT. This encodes CASSQDQQGVNSPLHF.

CDR3: CASSFSQRQSNQPQHF. The CDR3 nucleotides are TGTGCCAGTAGTTTTAGCCAAAGACAGAGCAATCAGCCCCAGCATTTT. The chain couples TRBV19 to TRBJ1-5; D possibly corresponds to TRBD1 (5 bases). Germline V lookup: CDR1 LNHDA, CDR2 SQIVND (reference sequence). This CDR3 spans 16 amino acids. The V end was cut by 5 bases, the J end by 1 base, with 15 bases between.

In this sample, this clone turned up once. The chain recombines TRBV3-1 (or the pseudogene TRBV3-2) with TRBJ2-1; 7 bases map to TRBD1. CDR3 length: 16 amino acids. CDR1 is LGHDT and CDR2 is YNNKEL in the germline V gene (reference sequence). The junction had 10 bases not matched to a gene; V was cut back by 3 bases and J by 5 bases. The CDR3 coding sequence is TGTGCCAGCAGCCAGGTCGTGAGACAGGGCAACAATGAGCAGTTCTTC. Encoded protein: CASSQVVRQGNNEQFF.

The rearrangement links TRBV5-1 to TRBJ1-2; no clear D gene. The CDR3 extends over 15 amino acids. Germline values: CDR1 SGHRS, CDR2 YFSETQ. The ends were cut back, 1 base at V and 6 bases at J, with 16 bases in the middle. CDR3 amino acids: CASSLFGSQEDGYTF. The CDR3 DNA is TGCGCCAGCAGCTTGTTCGGCAGCCAAGAGGATGGCTACACCTTC.

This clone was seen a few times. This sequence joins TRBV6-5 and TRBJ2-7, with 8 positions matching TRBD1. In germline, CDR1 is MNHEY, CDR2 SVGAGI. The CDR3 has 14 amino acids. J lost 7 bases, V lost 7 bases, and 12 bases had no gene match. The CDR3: CASIVRTGSSEQYF. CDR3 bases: TGTGCCAGCATCGTAAGGACAGGGTCTAGTGAGCAGTACTTC.

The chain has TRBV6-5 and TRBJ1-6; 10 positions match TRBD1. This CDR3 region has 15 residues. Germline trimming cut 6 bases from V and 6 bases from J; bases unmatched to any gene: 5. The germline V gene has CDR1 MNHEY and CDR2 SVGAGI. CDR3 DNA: TGTGCCAGCAGGAAGGACAGGGGGGTTAATTCACCCCTCCACTTT. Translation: CASRKDRGVNSPLHF.

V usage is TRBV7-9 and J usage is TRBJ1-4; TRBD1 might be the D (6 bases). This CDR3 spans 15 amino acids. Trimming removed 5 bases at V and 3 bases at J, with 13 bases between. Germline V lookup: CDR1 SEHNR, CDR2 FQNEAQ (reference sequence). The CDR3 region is CASSKGGGPNEKLFF. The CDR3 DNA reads TGTGCCAGCAGCAAGGGCGGGGGCCCTAATGAAAAACTGTTTTTT.

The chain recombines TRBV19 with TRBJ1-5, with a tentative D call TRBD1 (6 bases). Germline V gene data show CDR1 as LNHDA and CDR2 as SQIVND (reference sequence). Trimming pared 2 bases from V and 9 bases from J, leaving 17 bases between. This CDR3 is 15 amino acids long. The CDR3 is CASSIQGQGRWPQHF. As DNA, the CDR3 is TGTGCCAGTAGTATACAGGGGCAGGGACGGTGGCCCCAGCATTTT.

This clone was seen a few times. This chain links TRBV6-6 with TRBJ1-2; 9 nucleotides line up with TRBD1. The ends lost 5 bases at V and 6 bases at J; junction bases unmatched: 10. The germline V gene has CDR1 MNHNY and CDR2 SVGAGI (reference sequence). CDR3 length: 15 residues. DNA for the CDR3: TGTGCCAGCAGTACAACAGGGGGCGCGGTGAATGGCTACACCTTC. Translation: CASSTTGGAVNGYTF.

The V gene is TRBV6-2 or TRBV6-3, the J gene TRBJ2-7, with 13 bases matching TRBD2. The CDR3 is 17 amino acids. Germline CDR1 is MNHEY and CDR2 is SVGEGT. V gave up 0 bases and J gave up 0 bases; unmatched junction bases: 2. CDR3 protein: CASSYSGLAGSSYEQYF. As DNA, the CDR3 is TGTGCCAGCAGTTACTCGGGACTAGCGGGGAGCTCCTACGAGCAGTACTTC.

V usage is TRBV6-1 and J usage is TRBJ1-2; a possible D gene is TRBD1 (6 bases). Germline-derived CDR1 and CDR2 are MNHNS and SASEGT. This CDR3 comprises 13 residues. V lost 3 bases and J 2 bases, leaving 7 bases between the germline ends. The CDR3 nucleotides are TGTGCCAGCAGTGATCAGGGGAACTATGGCTACACCTTC. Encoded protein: CASSDQGNYGYTF.

The CDR3 loop reads CATSDLYQNQPQHF. Here the CDR3 DNA reads TGTGCCACCAGTGATTTGTATCAGAATCAGCCCCAGCATTTT. V usage is TRBV24-1 and J usage is TRBJ1-5, with D hard to call. The germline V gene has CDR1 KGHDR and CDR2 SFDVKD. The CDR3 consists of 14 residues. The germline V and J ends were trimmed by 0 bases and 4 bases, with 6 bases remaining between them.

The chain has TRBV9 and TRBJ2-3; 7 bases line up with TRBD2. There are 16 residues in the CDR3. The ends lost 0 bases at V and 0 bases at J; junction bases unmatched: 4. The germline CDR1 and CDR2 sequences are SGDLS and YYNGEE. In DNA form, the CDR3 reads TGTGCCAGCAGCGTAGGGCTAGCGGCTAGCACAGATACGCAGTATTTT. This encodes CASSVGLAASTDTQYF.

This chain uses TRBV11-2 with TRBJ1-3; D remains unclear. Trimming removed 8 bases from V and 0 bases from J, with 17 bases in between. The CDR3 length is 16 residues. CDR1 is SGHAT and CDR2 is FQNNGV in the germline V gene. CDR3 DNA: TGTGCCAGCGGCGACTATTTCAGCAGCTCTGGAAACACCATATATTTT. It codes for CASGDYFSSSGNTIYF.